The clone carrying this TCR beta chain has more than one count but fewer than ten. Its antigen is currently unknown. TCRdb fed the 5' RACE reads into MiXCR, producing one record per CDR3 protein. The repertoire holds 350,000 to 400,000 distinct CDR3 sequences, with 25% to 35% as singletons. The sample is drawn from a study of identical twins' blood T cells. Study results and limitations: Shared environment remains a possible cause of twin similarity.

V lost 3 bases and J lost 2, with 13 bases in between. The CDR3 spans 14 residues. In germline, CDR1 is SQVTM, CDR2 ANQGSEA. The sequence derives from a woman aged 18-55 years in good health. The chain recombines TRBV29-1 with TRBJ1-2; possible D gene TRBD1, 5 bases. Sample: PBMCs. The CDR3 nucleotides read TGCAGCGTTGACAGGGAGGTTTCGAACTATGGCTACACCTTC. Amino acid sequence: CSVDREVSNYGYTF.